A selection of T cell receptor beta chains follows, all from one sample in a study of blood T cells in healthy people across ages. TCRdb reanalysed the 5' RACE reads using MiXCR and keeps one entry per CDR3 protein. The sample has fewer than 750,000 distinct CDR3 sequences, less than 60% seen once; the top ten hold about 22%. Input material: blood. The receptors here all came from a man aged 80 or over in good health. Each CDR3 is given with its conserved first and last residue. A D gene is named only where the DNA matches it firmly. Some rows have no size entry. The others give once, few or many, or a class for an expanded clone.

size	D	V	J	DNA	CDR3
NA	TRBD1	TRBV29-1	TRBJ1-1	TGCAGCGTTACACAGGGGACGGGGAACACTGAAGCTTTCTTT	CSVTQGTGNTEAFF
once	TRBD1	TRBV20-1	TRBJ2-1	TGCAGTGCATTCAGGGGGATCAATGAGCAGTTCTTC	CSAFRGINEQFF
NA	TRBD2	TRBV7-2	TRBJ2-1	TGTGCCATAGCGGGGCCAACCTACAATGAGCAGTTCTTC	CAIAGPTYNEQFF
few	NA	TRBV20-1	TRBJ2-5	TGCAGTGCTAGTGGGTCCTTTATCGCGGCCCAGTACTTC	CSASGSFIAAQYF
NA	NA	TRBV27	TRBJ1-4	TGTGCCAGCAGTTTATCTTGGTGGGGAGGGGAGGAAGAAAAACTGTTTTTT	CASSLSWWGGEEEKLFF
few	TRBD2	TRBV20-1	TRBJ2-7	TGCAGTGCTATTACCGGGACTAGCGGGATTCTGATCCACGAGCAGTACTTC	CSAITGTSGILIHEQYF
NA	NA	TRBV20-1	TRBJ2-2	TGCAGTGCTAGAGATTTGAGGGTTGGGACCGGGGAGCTGTTTTTT	CSARDLRVGTGELFF
few	NA	TRBV12-3/TRBV12-4	TRBJ2-7	TGTGCCAGCAGACCCCCTTTTGGTTGGCACTACGAGCAGTACTTC	CASRPPFGWHYEQYF
many	TRBD2	TRBV5-1	TRBJ2-1	TGCGCCAGCAGCACCGGGACTAGCGGGGCTGGGATTGAGCAGTTCTTC	CASSTGTSGAGIEQFF
NA	NA	TRBV7-2	TRBJ2-5	TGTGCCAGCAGCGGTCGTTTTAGTTTGGGGACGGGCCAAGAGACCCAGTACTTC	CASSGRFSLGTGQETQYF
NA	NA	TRBV27	TRBJ1-2	TGTGCCAGCAGTTTAGAGGGACGTAAGATGGCCGGCTACACCTTC	CASSLEGRKMAGYTF
many	NA	TRBV7-2	TRBJ2-7	TGTGCCAGCAGCTCGGGGCCCAGCTCCTACGAGCAGTACTTC	CASSSGPSSYEQYF
NA	TRBD1	TRBV19	TRBJ2-7	TGTGCCGTCGGACAGGCTGCTAACGAGCAGTACTTC	CAVGQAANEQYF
NA	NA	TRBV5-1	TRBJ2-7	TGCGCCAGCAGCTTGGTAGACGGTATCTCCTACGAGCAGTACTTC	CASSLVDGISYEQYF
NA	NA	TRBV7-2	TRBJ2-5	TGTGCCAGCAGCTCCTCACGGACAGAAGAGACCCAGTACTTC	CASSSSRTEETQYF